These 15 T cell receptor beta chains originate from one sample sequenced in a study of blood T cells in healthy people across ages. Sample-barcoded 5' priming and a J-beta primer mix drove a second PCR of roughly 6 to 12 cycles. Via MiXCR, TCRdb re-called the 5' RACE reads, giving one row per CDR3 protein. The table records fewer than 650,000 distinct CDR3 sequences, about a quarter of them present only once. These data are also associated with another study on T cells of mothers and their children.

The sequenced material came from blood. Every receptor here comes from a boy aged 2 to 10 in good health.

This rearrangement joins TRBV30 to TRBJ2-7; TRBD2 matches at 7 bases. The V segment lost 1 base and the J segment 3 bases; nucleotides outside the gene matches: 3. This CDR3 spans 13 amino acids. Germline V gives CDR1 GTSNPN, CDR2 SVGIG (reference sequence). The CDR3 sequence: CAWSGREGYEQYF. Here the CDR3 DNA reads TGTGCCTGGAGTGGGAGGGAGGGCTACGAGCAGTACTTC.

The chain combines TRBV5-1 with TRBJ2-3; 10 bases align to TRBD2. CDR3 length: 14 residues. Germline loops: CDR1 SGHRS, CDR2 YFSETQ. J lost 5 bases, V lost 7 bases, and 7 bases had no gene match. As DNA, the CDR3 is TGCGCCAGCGGCTACCTAGCGGGGGAAGATACGCAGTATTTT. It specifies CASGYLAGEDTQYF.

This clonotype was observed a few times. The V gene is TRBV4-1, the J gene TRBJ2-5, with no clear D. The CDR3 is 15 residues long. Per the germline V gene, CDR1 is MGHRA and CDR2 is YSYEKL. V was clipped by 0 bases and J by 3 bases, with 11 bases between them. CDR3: CASSQEPTLKETQYF. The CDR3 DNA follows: TGCGCCAGCAGCCAAGAGCCTACTCTAAAAGAGACCCAGTACTTC.

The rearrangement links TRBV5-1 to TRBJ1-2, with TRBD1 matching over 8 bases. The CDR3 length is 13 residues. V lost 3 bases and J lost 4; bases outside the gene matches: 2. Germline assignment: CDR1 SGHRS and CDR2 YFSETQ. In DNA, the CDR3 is TGCGCCAGCAGCTCGGGACAGGTCTATGGCTACACCTTC. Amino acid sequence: CASSSGQVYGYTF.

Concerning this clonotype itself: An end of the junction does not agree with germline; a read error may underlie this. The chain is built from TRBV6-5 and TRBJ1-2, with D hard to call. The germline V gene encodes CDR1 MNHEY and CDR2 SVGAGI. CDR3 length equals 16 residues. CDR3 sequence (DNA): TGCGCCAGCAGCCTGTTACCCCACGAAGGTAACTATGGCTACACCTTC. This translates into CASSLLPHEGNYGYTF.

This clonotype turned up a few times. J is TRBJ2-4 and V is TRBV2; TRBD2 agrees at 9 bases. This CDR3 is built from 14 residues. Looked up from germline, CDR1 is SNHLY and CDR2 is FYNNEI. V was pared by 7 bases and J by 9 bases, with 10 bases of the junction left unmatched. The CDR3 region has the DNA TGTGCCAGCACTGTATCTAGCGGGACGGGCATTCAGTACTTC. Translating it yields CASTVSSGTGIQYF.

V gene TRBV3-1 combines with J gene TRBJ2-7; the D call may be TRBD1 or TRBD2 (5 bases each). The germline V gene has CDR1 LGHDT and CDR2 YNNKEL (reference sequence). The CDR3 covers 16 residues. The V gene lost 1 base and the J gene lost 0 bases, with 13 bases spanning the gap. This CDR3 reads CASSQGWGTSSYEQYF. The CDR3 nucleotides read TGTGCCAGCAGCCAAGGTTGGGGCACTAGCTCCTACGAGCAGTACTTC.

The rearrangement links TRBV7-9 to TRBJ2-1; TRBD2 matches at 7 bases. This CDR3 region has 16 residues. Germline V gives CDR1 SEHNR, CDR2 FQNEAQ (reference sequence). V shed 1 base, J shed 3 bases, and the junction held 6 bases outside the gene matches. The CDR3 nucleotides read TGTGCCAGCAGCTTAGTTGGCGGGAGTCTCTACAATGAGCAGTTCTTC. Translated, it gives CASSLVGGSLYNEQFF.

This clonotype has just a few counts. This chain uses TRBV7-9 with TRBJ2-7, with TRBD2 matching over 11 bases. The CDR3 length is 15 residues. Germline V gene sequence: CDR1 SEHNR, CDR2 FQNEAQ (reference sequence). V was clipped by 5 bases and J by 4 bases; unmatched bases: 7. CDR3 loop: CASSAASGGFYEQYF. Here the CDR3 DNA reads TGTGCCAGCAGCGCCGCTAGCGGGGGGTTTTACGAGCAGTACTTC.

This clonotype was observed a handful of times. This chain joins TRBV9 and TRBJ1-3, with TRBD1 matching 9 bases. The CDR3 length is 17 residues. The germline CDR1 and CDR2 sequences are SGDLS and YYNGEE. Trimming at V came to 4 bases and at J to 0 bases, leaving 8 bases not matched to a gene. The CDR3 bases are TGTGCCAGCAGCCCAAGGGACAGGGAATTCTCTGGAAACACCATATATTTT. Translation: CASSPRDREFSGNTIYF.

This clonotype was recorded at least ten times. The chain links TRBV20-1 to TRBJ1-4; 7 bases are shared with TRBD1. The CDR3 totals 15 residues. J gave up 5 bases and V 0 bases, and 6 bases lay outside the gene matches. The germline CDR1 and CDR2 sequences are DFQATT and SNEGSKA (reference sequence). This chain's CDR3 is CSARDPQGGNEKLFF. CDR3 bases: TGCAGTGCTAGAGATCCTCAGGGGGGGAATGAAAAACTGTTTTTT.

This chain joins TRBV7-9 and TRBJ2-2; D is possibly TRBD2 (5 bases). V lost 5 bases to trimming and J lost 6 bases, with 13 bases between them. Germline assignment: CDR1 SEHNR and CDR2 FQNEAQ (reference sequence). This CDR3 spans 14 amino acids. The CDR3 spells CASSLRESAGELFF. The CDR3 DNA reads TGTGCCAGCAGCCTAAGGGAGTCGGCCGGGGAGCTGTTTTTT. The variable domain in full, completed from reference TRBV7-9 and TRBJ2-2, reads DTGVSQNPRHKITKRGQNVTFRCDPISEHNRLYWYRQTLGQGPEFLTYFQNEAQLEKSRLLSDRFSAERPKGSFSTLEIQRTEQGDSAMYLCASSLRESAGELFFGEGSRLTVL.

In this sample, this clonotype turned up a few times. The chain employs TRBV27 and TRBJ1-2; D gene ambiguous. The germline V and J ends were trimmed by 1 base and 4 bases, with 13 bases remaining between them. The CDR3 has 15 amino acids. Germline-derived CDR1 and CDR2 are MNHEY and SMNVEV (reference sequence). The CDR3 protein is CASSLYLGASYGYTF. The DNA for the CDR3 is TGTGCCAGCAGTTTATACTTAGGCGCCAGCTATGGCTACACCTTC.

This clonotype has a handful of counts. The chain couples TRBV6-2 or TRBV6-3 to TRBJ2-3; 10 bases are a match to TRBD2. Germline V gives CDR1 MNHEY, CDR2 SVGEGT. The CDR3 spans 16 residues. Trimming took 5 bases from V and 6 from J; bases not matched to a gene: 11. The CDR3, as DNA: TGTGCCAGCAGTCCGGTGGCTAGCGGGAGAATGGATACGCAGTATTTT. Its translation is CASSPVASGRMDTQYF.

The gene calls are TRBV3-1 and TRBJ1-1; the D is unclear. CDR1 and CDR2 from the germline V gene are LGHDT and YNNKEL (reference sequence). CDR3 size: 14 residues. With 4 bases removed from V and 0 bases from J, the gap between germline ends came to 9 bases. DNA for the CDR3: TGTGCCAGCAGCCCAAACGCCATGAACACTGAAGCTTTCTTT. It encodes CASSPNAMNTEAFF.